This TCR beta chain was observed in a study of blood T cells in healthy people across ages. CDR3 length: 14 amino acids. Germline CDR1 reads LGHNT; CDR2 reads FRNRAP. The ends lost 3 bases at V and 4 bases at J; junction bases unmatched: 6. Sample-barcoded 5' priming and a J-beta primer mix drove a second PCR of 7 to 11 cycles. Each CDR3 protein gets one entry after TCRdb re-called the 5' RACE reads with MiXCR. The table shows under 750,000 distinct CDR3 sequences, with roughly 48% occurring only once. The sequencing sample was made of blood. The origin of this receptor is a man older than 75 in good health. The genes are TRBV12-5 and TRBJ2-7, with TRBD2 matching over 7 bases. The DNA of the CDR3 is TGTGCTAGTGGTTTAGGTAGCGGGCTGTACGAGCAGTACTTC. Its translation is CASGLGSGLYEQYF.